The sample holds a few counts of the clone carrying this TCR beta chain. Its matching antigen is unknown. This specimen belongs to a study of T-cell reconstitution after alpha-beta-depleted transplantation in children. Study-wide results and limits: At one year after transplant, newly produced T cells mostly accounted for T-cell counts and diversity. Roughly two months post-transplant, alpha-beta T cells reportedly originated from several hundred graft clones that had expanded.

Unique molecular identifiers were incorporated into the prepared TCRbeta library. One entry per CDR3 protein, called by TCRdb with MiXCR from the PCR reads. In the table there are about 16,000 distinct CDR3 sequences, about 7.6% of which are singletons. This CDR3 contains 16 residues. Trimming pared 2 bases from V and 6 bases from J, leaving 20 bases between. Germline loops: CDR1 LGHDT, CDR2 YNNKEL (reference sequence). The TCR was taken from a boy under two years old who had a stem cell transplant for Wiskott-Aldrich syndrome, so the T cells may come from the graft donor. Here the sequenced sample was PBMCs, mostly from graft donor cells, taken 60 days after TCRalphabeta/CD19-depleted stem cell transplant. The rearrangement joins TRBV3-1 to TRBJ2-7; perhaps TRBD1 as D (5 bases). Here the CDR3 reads CASSQLKGFMESEQYF. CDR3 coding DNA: TGTGCCAGCAGCCAACTCAAGGGGTTTATGGAAAGCGAGCAGTACTTC.